The T cell receptor (beta chain) under discussion was sequenced for a study of OX40 agonist ivuxolimab in advanced cancers. Across the study: An agonistic human IgG2 monoclonal antibody against OX40 (CD134) was given. Recorded diagnoses for dose-escalation patients were hepatocellular carcinoma, melanoma, renal cell or head and neck cancer.

A note on this clone: Antigen unknown.

The study's findings and limits: Normalized T-cell clonal expansion was also low in a subset of nonresponders.

The CDR3 has 12 amino acids. Germline V gene data show CDR1 as LNHDA and CDR2 as SQIVND (reference sequence). Trimming cost V 5 bases and J 5 bases, with 6 bases left between them. This table comes from immunoSEQ multiplex PCR, and its TCRdb copy is limited to in-frame clones, with some not included. The sample lists tens of thousands of clones; roughly 92% were seen once. The chain joins TRBV19 to TRBJ2-2, with no clear D. This material consisted of CD4+ or CD8+ T cells sorted from blood, taken in a trial of the OX40 agonist ivuxolimab. The clonotype comes from an adult with an advanced solid tumor such as melanoma, head and neck, liver or kidney cancer. CDR3 in amino acids: CASSLRTGELFF. CDR3 DNA sequence: TGTGCCAGTAGTCTCCGGACCGGGGAGCTGTTTTTT. The full variable domain, rest sourced from reference TRBV19 and TRBJ2-2, is DGGITQSPKYLFRKEGQNVTLSCEQNLNHDAMYWYRQDPGQGLRLIYYSQIVNDFQKGDIAEGYSVSREKKESFPLTVTSAQKNPTAFYLCASSLRTGELFFGEGSRLTVL.